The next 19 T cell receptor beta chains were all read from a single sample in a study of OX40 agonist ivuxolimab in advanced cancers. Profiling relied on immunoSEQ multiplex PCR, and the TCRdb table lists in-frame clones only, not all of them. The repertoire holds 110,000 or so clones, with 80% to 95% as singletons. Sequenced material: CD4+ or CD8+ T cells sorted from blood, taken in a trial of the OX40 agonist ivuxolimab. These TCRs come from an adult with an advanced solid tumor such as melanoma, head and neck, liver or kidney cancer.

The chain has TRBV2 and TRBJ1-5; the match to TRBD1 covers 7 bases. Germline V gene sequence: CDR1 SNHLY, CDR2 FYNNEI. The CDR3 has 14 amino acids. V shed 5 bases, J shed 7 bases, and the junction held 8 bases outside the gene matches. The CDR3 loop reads CASSRQGGWQPQHF. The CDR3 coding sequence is TGTGCCAGCAGTCGACAGGGAGGGTGGCAGCCCCAGCATTTT.

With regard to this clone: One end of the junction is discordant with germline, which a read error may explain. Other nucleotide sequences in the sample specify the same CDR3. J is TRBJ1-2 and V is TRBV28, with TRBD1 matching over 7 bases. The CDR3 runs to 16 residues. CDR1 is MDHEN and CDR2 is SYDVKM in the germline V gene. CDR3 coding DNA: TGCGCCAGCAGTGTTCTCGAGCTGGAGGGGGCTCGCGGCTACACCTTC. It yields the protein CASSVLELEGARGYTF.

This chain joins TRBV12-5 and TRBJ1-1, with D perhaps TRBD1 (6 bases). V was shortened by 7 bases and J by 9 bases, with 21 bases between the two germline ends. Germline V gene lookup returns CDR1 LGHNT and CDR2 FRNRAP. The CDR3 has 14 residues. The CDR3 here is CASVGSGARRQAFF. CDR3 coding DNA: TGTGCTAGTGTTGGGTCAGGGGCGAGAAGACAAGCTTTCTTT. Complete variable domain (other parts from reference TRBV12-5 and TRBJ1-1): DARVTQTPRHKVTEMGQEVTMRCQPILGHNTVFWYRQTMMQGLELLAYFRNRAPLDDSGMPKDRFSAEMPDATLATLKIQPSEPRDSAVYFCASVGSGARRQAFFGQGTRLTVV.

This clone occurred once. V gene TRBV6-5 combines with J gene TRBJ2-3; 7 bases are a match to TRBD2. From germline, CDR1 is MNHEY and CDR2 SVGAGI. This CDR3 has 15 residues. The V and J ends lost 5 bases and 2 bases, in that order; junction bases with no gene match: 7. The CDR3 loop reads CASSPSGTLTDTQYF. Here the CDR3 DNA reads TGTGCCAGCAGTCCCAGCGGGACCCTCACAGATACGCAGTATTTT.

The CDR3 sequence: CATRGSSYEQYF. Here the CDR3 DNA reads TGCGCCACCCGGGGGAGCTCCTACGAGCAGTACTTC. The gene calls are TRBV5-1 and TRBJ2-7, with D possibly being TRBD2 (6 bases). Deletions cut 9 bases from V and 0 bases from J, with 10 bases between. The CDR3 runs 12 residues. In germline, CDR1 is SGHRS, CDR2 YFSETQ.

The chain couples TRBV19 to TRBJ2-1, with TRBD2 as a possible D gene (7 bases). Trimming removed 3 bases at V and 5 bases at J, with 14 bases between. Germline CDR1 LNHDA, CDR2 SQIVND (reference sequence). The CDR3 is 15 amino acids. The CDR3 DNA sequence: TGTGCCAGTAGTATCGCGGGGGCCCGAAACAATGAGCAGTTCTTC. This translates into CASSIAGARNNEQFF.

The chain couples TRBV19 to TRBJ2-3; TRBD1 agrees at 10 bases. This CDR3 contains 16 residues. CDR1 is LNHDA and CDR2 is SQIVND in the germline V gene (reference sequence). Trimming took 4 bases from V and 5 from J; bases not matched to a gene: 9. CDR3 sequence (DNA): TGTGCCAGTAGTAGTAACGACAGGGGGCTGAGAGATACGCAGTATTTT. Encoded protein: CASSSNDRGLRDTQYF.

The CDR3 reads CASSQDRRGLGSPLHF. The DNA of the CDR3 is TGTGCCAGCAGCCAAGATAGACGGGGGCTTGGTTCACCCCTCCACTTT. The chain is built from TRBV4-2 and TRBJ1-6, with D possibly being TRBD1 (6 bases). The CDR3 is 16 amino acids. The V gene's germline CDR1 is LGHNA and CDR2 YNFKEQ. The V end lost 0 bases, the J end lost 9 bases, and 15 bases lay between the germline ends.

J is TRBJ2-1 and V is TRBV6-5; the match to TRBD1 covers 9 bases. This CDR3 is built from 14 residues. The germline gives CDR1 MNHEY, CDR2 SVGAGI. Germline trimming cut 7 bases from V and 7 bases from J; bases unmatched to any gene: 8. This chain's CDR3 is CASNRDREGNEQFF. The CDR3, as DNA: TGTGCCAGCAACAGGGACAGGGAAGGAAATGAGCAGTTCTTC.

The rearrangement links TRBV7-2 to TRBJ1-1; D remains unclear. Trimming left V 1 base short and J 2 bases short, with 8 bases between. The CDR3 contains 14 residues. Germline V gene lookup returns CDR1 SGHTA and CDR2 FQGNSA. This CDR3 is CASSLDPVNTEAFF. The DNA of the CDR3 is TGTGCCAGCAGCTTAGATCCGGTCAACACTGAAGCTTTCTTT. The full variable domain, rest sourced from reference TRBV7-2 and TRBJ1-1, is GAGVSQSPSNKVTEKGKDVELRCDPISGHTALYWYRQSLGQGLEFLIYFQGNSAPDKSGLPSDRFSAERTGGSVSTLTIQRTQQEDSAVYLCASSLDPVNTEAFFGQGTRLTVV.

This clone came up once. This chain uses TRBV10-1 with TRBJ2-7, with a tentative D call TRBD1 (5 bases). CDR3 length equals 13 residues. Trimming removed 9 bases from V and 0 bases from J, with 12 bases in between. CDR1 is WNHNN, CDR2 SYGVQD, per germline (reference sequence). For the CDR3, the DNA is TGCGCCAGTTCCCAGGGCGTCTCCTACGAGCAGTACTTC. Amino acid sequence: CASSQGVSYEQYF.

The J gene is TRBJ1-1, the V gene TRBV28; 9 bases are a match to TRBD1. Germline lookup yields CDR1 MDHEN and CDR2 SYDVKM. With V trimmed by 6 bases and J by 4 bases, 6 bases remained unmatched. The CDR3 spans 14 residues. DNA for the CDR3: TGTGCCAGCAGACGTGGGGACAGGGCCACTGAAGCTTTCTTT. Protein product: CASRRGDRATEAFF. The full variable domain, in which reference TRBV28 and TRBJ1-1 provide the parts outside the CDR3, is DVKVTQSSRYLVKRTGEKVFLECVQDMDHENMFWYRQDPGLGLRLIYFSYDVKMKEKGDIPEGYSVSREKKERFSLILESASTNQTSMYLCASRRGDRATEAFFGQGTRLTVV.

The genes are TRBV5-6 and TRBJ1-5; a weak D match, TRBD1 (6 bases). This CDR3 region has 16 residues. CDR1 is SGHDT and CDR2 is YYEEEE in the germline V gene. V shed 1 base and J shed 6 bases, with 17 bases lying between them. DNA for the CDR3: TGTGCCAGCAGCTTGATCTCGGGGGGCAGGGGTCAGCCCCAGCATTTT. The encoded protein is CASSLISGGRGQPQHF. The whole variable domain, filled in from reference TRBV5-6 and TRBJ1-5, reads DAGVTQSPTHLIKTRGQQVTLRCSPKSGHDTVSWYQQALGQGPQFIFQYYEEEERQRGNFPDRFSGHQFPNYSSELNVNALLLGDSALYLCASSLISGGRGQPQHFGDGTRLSIL.

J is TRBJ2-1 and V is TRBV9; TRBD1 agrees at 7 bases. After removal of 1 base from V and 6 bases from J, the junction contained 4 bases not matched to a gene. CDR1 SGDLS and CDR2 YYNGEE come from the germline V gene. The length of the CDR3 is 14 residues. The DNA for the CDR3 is TGTGCCAGCAGCGTAACGACAGGGTCCAATGAGCAGTTCTTC. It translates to CASSVTTGSNEQFF.

This CDR3 is CATSIQPLYGYTF. The CDR3 DNA reads as TGTGCCACCAGCATTCAGCCGCTTTATGGCTACACCTTC. The V call is TRBV15, the J call TRBJ1-2; D remains unclear. V lost 4 bases and J lost 5, with 11 bases in between. CDR3 length: 13 amino acids. Germline CDR1 is LNHNV and CDR2 is YYDKDF (reference sequence).

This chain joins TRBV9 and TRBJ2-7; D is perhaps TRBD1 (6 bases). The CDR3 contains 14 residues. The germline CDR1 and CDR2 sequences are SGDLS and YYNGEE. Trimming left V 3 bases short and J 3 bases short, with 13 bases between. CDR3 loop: CASSGRDTLYEQYF. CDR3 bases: TGTGCCAGCAGCGGCCGGGACACCCTCTACGAGCAGTACTTC.

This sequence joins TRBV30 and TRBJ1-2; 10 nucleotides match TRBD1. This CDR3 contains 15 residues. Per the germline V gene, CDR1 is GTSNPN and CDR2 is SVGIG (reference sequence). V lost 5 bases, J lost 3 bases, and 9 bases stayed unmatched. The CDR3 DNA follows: TGTGCCTGGTGTCCGGGACAGGGGACCGACTATGGCTACACCTTC. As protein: CAWCPGQGTDYGYTF.

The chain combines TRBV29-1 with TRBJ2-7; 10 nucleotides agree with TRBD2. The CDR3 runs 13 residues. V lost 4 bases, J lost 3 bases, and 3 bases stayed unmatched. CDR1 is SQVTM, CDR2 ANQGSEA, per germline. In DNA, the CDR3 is TGCAGCGTTGCCGCTAGCGGGAGCTACGAGCAGTACTTC. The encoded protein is CSVAASGSYEQYF.

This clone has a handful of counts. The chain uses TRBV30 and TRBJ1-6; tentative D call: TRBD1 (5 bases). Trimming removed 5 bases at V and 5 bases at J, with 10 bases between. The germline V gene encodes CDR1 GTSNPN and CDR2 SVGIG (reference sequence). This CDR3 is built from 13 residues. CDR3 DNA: TGTGCCTGGCGGGGGGTAGATAATTCACCCCTCCACTTT. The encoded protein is CAWRGVDNSPLHF.